These 9 T cell receptor beta chains were sequenced from one sample in a study of blood T cells in healthy people across ages. Combining a sample-barcoded 5' primer with a J-beta primer mix, a second PCR ran for about 7 to 12 cycles. TCRdb reprocessed the 5' RACE reads via MiXCR and lists one record per CDR3 protein. The data show about 730,000 distinct CDR3 sequences, approximately 39% seen once. Sequencing input: blood. These receptors were taken from a woman aged 55 to 70 in good health.

This clonotype turned up a few times. The chain recombines TRBV12-3 or TRBV12-4 with TRBJ2-7; D possibly corresponds to TRBD1 (5 bases). The J call is uncertain, as TRBJ2-5 better fits the DNA end. The length of the CDR3 is 12 residues. CDR3 loop: CASSSGWETQYF. The CDR3 nucleotides are TGTGCCAGCAGTTCAGGGTGGGAGACCCAGTACTTC.

This rearrangement joins TRBV30 to TRBJ1-2; D call uncertain. Germline V gene data show CDR1 as GTSNPN and CDR2 as SVGIG (reference sequence). This CDR3 is built from 14 residues. V was shortened by 0 bases and J by 4 bases, with 12 bases between the two germline ends. CDR3: CAWSVDSQLYGYTF. In DNA form, the CDR3 reads TGTGCCTGGAGTGTAGATAGCCAACTCTATGGCTACACCTTC.

Comment on this clonotype: One end of the junction is discordant with germline, which a read error may explain. The chain recombines TRBV3-1 with TRBJ2-5; TRBD2 agrees at 7 bases. The CDR3 spans 17 residues. The V gene's germline CDR1 is LGHDT and CDR2 YNNKEL (reference sequence). CDR3 DNA: TGTGCCAGCAGCCAAGAAAGACTAGCCATTTTGCAAGAGACTCAGTACTTC. It is translated as CASSQERLAILQETQYF.

The V and J genes are TRBV14 and TRBJ1-1; possible D gene TRBD1, 5 bases. V lost 0 bases to trimming and J lost 11 bases, with 13 bases between them. This CDR3 spans 13 amino acids. Germline values: CDR1 SGHDN, CDR2 FVKESK. CDR3: CASSQELQGSAFF. In DNA, the CDR3 is TGTGCCAGCAGCCAAGAGCTCCAGGGAAGTGCTTTCTTT.

V gene TRBV11-1 combines with J gene TRBJ2-2; D is uncertain. This CDR3 has 12 residues. V was clipped by 2 bases and J by 7 bases, with 5 bases between them. Germline values: CDR1 SGHAT, CDR2 FQDESV (reference sequence). The CDR3 region is CASSLHIGELFF. As DNA, the CDR3 is TGTGCCAGCAGCTTACATATCGGGGAGCTGTTTTTT.

This clonotype was counted only a few times. The chain recombines TRBV24-1 with TRBJ1-4, with 9 bases identical to TRBD1. The germline V gene has CDR1 KGHDR and CDR2 SFDVKD. The junction had 6 bases not matched to a gene; V was cut back by 5 bases and J by 3 bases. The CDR3 spans 16 residues. CDR3 nucleotide sequence: TGTGCCACCAGTGCTAACAGGGGGCCGGCTAATGAAAAACTGTTTTTT. This gives the protein CATSANRGPANEKLFF.

The V gene is TRBV9, the J gene TRBJ2-1; D tentatively fits TRBD1 or TRBD2 (6 bases each). The germline gives CDR1 SGDLS, CDR2 YYNGEE. Trimming shortened V by 0 bases and J by 3 bases, and 10 bases separated the two germline ends. This CDR3 contains 15 residues. Written as DNA, the CDR3 is TGTGCCAGCAGCGTAGAGGGGGGCGTCTACAATGAGCAGTTCTTC. It encodes CASSVEGGVYNEQFF.

The V call is TRBV7-2, the J call TRBJ2-3; 8 nucleotides agree with TRBD2. The CDR3 extends over 17 amino acids. Germline lookup yields CDR1 SGHTA and CDR2 FQGNSA. Trimming removed 5 bases from V and 3 bases from J; junction bases left unmatched: 13. The CDR3 sequence: CASSTRRQRERTDTQYF. The CDR3 DNA reads as TGTGCCAGCAGCACGAGGCGGCAGCGGGAGCGGACAGATACGCAGTATTTT.

The J gene is TRBJ2-1, the V gene TRBV20-1, with 12 positions matching TRBD2. This CDR3 spans 14 amino acids. CDR1 is DFQATT and CDR2 is SNEGSKA in the germline V gene (reference sequence). V dropped 5 bases and J dropped 7; count of bases not matched to a gene: 6. CDR3 DNA sequence: TGCAGTGCTTCGACTAGCGGGAGTCGAAATGAGCAGTTCTTC. This sequence encodes CSASTSGSRNEQFF.